The entry below describes one TCR beta chain. This clonotype is judged medium-sized (0.01 to 0.1%). The target of this receptor is not known. No base quality information exists; no much larger clone differs at one position. Ficoll-Paque density gradient centrifugation was used to isolate PBMCs. The record originates from a study of T-cell memory formation after mild COVID-19 (dated by TCRdb to about 2021). A note on the overall study: TCR sequence clusters from the two donors were found to be largely donor specific. The cohort comprised two young, previously healthy adult volunteers, one female and one male. Longitudinal TCRalpha and TCRbeta repertoire sequencing tracked T-cell clones expanding and contracting after mild COVID-19 in a couple of donors.

The paper as a whole reports these results and caveats: Only a couple of mild cases were covered by the study, and larger cohorts that include severe cases with pre-infection samples were considered necessary. Some responding clones were found in pre-infection memory, which suggests that pre-existing cross-reactive memory T cells took part in the SARS-CoV-2 response. Clones that contracted from day 15 to 85 showed balanced CD4/CD8 phenotypes, whereas a second wave of clones that expanded from day 15 to 37 leaned towards CD4+. The second-wave clones that peaked on day 37 were not confirmed to be SARS-CoV-2 specific. Contracting CD4+ clones appeared mostly in the CM and EM memory subsets, whereas CD8+ clones were enriched in EMRA.

The germline V gene gives CDR1 as ENHRY and CDR2 as SYGVKD. Counted from cysteine to phenylalanine, this CDR3 has 12 amino acids. Solely the CDR3 DNA is kept, with 36 bases framed from the first base. The junction shows trimming of 2 bases on V and 7 bases on J, plus 6 bases between the germline ends. Sequenced on an Illumina NovaSeq 6000. TCRalpha and TCRbeta cDNA libraries were built by 5'RACE with constant-segment primers, adding sample barcodes and unique molecular identifiers. RNA was extracted from every sample with Trizol reagent. The libraries were amplified in two PCR steps, and the second step added a second sample barcode and Illumina TruSeq adapters. Sequencing of the libraries was done on an Illumina NovaSeq, producing 2 x 150 bp paired-end reads. On the study's bioinformatics: Demultiplexing of reads and collapsing into UMI-guided consensus sequences were performed with migec v1.2.7. Using mixcr v2.1.11, the UMI consensuses were aligned to TRA and TRB V and J templates and assembled into clonotypes. A clonotype was counted as expanded or contracted only if both edgeR and NoisET called the change significant, with noise models trained on biological replicates. For edgeR calls, the thresholds were a false discovery rate-adjusted p below 0.01 and a log2 fold-change of 1. As an exploratory analysis of dynamics, PCA with hierarchical clustering was applied to max-normalized trajectories of the 1000 most abundant clonotypes. Separately sequenced CD4+ and CD8+ repertoires were used to assign a CD4 or CD8 phenotype to each responding clone. The public reads were run again by TCRdb, first through fastp at Q25 and then through MiXCR, and only productive beta chains were kept. Every distinct CDR3 protein forms one entry, paired with its most common genes and DNA. The authors' filters were not applied to this entry. The sample table holds around 7,100 distinct CDR3 sequences, of which 58% were seen once. The ten largest account for roughly 2.7% of the sample.

The sequenced material came from PBMCs or a T cell subset sorted from them (not recorded which). This sequence originates from an adult who had mild COVID-19 (a few samples of this study predate the infection). The sample titles of this study are shuffled in the database, so cell type and time point are left out. The V and J segments used are TRBV10-3 and TRBJ2-1; a weak D assignment points to TRBD2 (6 bases agree). The nucleotides are TGTGCCATCAGTGAGCGGGGGAATGAGCAGTTCTTC. It translates to CAISERGNEQFF.